The entry below describes one TCR beta chain. Its antigen specificity is not known. Base-call qualities are not available, and no considerably larger clone is one nucleotide away. The QIAamp DNA FFPE kit was used to extract genomic DNA from formalin-fixed paraffin-embedded autopsy tissue. This entry comes from a study of T cell repertoires in MIS-A myocarditis (dated by TCRdb to between 2020 and 2023). The immunoSEQ bias-controlled multiplex PCR was used to amplify TCRbeta CDR3 regions, which were then sequenced at high throughput. Per the source publication's procedure: CDR3 sequences were collapsed and filtered by the immunoSEQ vendor pipeline to quantify abundance and frequency of each unique TCRbeta CDR3. CD-HIT clustered dominant CDR3 amino acid sequences with SARS-CoV-2-specific ImmuneCODE TCRbeta sequences at a 90% global sequence identity threshold. A clone was classed as hyperexpanded at a frequency of 0.1 to 1 and as large at a frequency of 0.01 to 0.1. MiXCR was used to confirm CDR3 amino acid sequences and V and J gene assignments of dominant clones. The R stringdist package was used to compute Levenshtein distances between the patient clonotypes and the ImmuneCODE hits. TCRdb took this table from immuneACCESS and kept in-frame rearrangements with V and J called. Such tables lack part of the clones; where checked against another copy, unresolved V genes explain under half of the gap, and the rest is unexplained. V and J calls and clone size are as listed in that table; D and trimming were resolved from the DNA. Here the sample has some 10,000 clones; more than 85% occur a single time. 2% to 2.5% of the sample is held by the ten biggest clonotypes.

From the cysteine up to the phenylalanine, the CDR3 has a length of 19 residues. This entry keeps only the CDR3 DNA: 57 bases, framed from base 1. Sequencing was performed on thoracic lymph node tissue obtained at autopsy. The origin of this receptor is a man between 18 and 29 years old with fulminant myocarditis from multisystem inflammatory syndrome in adults (MIS-A) after COVID-19. The chain uses TRBV21-1 and TRBJ1-6; TRBD1, the D gene given by the table, was not confirmed from the DNA. TRBV21-1 is annotated as a pseudogene. The CDR3: CASSAPGQALSSYNSPLHF. The DNA sequence is given as TGTGCCAGCAGCGCCCCGGGACAGGCTTTGAGCTCCTATAATTCACCCCTCCACTTT.